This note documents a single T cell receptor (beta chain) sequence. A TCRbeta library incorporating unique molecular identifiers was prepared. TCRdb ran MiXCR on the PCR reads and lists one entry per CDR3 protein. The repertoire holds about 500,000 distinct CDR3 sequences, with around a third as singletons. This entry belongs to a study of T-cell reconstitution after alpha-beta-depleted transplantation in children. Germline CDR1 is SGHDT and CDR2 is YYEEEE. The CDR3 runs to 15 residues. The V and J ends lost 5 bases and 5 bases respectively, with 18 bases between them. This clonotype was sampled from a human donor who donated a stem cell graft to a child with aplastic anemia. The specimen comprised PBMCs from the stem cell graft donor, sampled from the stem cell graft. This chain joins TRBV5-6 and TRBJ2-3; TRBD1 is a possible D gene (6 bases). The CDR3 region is CASRHRVSSGDTQYF. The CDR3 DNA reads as TGTGCCAGCAGGCACAGGGTTAGCAGTGGAGATACGCAGTATTTT. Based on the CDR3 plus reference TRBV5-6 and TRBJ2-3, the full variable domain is DAGVTQSPTHLIKTRGQQVTLRCSPKSGHDTVSWYQQALGQGPQFIFQYYEEEERQRGNFPDRFSGHQFPNYSSELNVNALLLGDSALYLCASRHRVSSGDTQYFGPGTRLTVL.